This T cell receptor (beta chain) stems from a study of cytomegalovirus exposure and HLA in healthy donors. Whole-study context: A subsequent analysis reported that the approximately 120 validation repertoires were produced on the same platform that had also been used for the 666 first-cohort repertoires.

The method was immunoSEQ multiplex PCR; TCRdb's version includes in-frame clones alone and lacks a portion of them. The sample carries some 120,000 clones, around 86% recorded once. Broader study findings: According to a subsequent analysis, TCR clusters identified in the first cohort showed a tendency to co-occur across the approximately 110 validation repertoires. Most TCR sequences were rare, but some public TCRs occurred in many donors.

The donors were members of the validation cohort comprising some 120 subjects, separate from the approximately 630-subject first cohort. With respect to this clone: What it binds is unknown.

The source is a woman between 18 and 30 years old in good health and CMV-seronegative. The sample consisted of PBMCs.

For the CDR3, the DNA is TGCGCCAGCAGCTTCGAGTCCTCCTACAATGAGCAGTTCTTC. This codes for CASSFESSYNEQFF. The gene calls are TRBV5-1 and TRBJ2-1; D gene ambiguous. The CDR3 spans 14 residues. Germline values: CDR1 SGHRS, CDR2 YFSETQ. Trimming pared 2 bases from V and 0 bases from J, leaving 6 bases between.